The sequence of this T cell receptor (beta chain) was determined in a study of tumor and adjacent non-tumor tissue in lung cancer. RNA was extracted from bulk tissue without any cell sorting. This non-tumor lung sample came from over 3 cm beyond the tumor edge. Donors were chemotherapy-naive, newly diagnosed lung cancer surgical patients in China, August–late 2014. Study-wide points: Higher tumor TCR diversity was associated with shorter survival.

This clonotype came up many times. Its antigen remains unknown. Three rounds of nested PCR, following a modified ARM-PCR protocol, produced the TCRbeta library. TCRdb fed the multiplex PCR reads into MiXCR, producing one record per CDR3 protein. The sample records 60,000 to 80,000 distinct CDR3 sequences, 55% to 70% being singletons. This receptor was obtained from a woman between 50 and 59 years old with non-small cell lung cancer. Input material: distant non-tumor lung tissue.

CDR3 sequence: CSVNSRGSWDTEAFF. In DNA form, the CDR3 reads TGCAGCGTTAACTCCCGGGGCTCATGGGACACTGAAGCTTTCTTT. The genes are TRBV29-1 and TRBJ1-1; possibly TRBD1 for D (5 bases). Germline-derived CDR1 and CDR2 are SQVTM and ANQGSEA. The ends were cut back, 5 bases at V and 3 bases at J, with 19 bases in the middle. CDR3 size: 15 residues.